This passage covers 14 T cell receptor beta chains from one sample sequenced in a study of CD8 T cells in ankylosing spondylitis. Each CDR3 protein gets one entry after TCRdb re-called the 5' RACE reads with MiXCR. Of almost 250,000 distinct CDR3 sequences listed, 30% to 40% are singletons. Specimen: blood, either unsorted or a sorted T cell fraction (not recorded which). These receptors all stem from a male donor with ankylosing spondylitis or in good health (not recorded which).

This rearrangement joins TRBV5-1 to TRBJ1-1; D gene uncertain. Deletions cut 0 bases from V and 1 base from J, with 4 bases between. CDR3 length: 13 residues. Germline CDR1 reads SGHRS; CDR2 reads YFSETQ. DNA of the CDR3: TGCGCCAGCAGCTTGGATGCGAACACTGAAGCTTTCTTT. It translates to CASSLDANTEAFF.

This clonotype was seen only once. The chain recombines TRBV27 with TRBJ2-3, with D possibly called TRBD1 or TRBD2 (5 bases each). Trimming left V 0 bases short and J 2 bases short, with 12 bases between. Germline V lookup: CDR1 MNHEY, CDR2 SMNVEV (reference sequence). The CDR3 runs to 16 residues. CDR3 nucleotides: TGTGCCAGCAGTTTATCGACGGGGCCTCCCACAGATACGCAGTATTTT. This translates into CASSLSTGPPTDTQYF.

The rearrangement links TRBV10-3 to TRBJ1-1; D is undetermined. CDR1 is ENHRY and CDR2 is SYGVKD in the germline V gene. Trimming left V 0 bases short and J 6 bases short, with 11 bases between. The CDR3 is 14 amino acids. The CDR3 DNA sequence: TGTGCCATCAGTGAGTCTCGACGAGGGTCTGAAGCTTTCTTT. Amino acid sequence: CAISESRRGSEAFF.

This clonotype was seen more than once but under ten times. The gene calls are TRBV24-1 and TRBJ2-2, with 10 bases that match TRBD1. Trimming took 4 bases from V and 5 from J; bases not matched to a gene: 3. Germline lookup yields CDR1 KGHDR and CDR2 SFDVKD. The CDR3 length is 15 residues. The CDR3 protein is CATSEGTGDTGELFF. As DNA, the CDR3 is TGTGCCACCAGTGAGGGGACAGGGGATACCGGGGAGCTGTTTTTT.

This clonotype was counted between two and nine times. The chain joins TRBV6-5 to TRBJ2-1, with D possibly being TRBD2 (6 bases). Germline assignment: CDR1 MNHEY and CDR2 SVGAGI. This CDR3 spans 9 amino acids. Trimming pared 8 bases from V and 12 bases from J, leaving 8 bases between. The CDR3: CASGAGQFF. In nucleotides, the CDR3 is TGTGCCAGCGGAGCGGGGCAGTTCTTC.

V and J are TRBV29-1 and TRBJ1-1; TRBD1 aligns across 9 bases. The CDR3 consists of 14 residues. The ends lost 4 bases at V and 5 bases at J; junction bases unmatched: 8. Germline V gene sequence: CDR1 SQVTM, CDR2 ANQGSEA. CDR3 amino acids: CSVGTGEVRTEAFF. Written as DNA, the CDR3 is TGCAGCGTTGGGACAGGGGAGGTGAGGACTGAAGCTTTCTTT. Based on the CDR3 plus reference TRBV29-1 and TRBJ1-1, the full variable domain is SAVISQKPSRDICQRGTSLTIQCQVDSQVTMMFWYRQQPGQSLTLIATANQGSEATYESGFVIDKFPISRPNLTFSTLTVSNMSPEDSSIYLCSVGTGEVRTEAFFGQGTRLTVV.

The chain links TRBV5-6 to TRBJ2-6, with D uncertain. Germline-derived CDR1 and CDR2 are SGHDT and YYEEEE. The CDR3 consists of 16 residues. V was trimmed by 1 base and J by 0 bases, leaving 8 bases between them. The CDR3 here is CASSLIRVSGANVLTF. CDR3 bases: TGTGCCAGCAGCTTGATTCGGGTCTCTGGGGCCAACGTCCTGACTTTC.

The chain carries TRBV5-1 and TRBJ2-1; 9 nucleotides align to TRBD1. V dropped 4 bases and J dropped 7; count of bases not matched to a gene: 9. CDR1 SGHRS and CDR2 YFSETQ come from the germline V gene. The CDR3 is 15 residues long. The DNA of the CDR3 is TGCGCCAGCAGCCCCGGGACAGGGATGGGGAATGAGCAGTTCTTC. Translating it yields CASSPGTGMGNEQFF. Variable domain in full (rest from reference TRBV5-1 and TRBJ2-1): KAGVTQTPRYLIKTRGQQVTLSCSPISGHRSVSWYQQTPGQGLQFLFEYFSETQRNKGNFPGRFSGRQFSNSRSEMNVSTLELGDSALYLCASSPGTGMGNEQFFGPGTRLTVL.

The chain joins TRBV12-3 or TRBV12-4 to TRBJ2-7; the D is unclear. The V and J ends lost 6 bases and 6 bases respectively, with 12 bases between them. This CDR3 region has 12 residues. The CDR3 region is CASSPSSGEQYF. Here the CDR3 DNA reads TGTGCCAGCAGCCCTTCTAGTGGCGAGCAGTACTTC.

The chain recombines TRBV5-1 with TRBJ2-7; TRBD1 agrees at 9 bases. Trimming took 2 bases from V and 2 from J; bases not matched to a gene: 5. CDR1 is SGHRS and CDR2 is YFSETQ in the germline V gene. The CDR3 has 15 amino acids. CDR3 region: CASSFTGQGPYEQYF. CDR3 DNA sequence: TGCGCCAGCAGCTTCACGGGACAGGGTCCCTACGAGCAGTACTTC.

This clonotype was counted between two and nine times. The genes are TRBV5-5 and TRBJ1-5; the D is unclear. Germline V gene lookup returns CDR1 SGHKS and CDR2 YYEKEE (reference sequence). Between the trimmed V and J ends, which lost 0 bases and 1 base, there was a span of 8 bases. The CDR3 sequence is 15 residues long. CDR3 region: CASSLEARSNQPQHF. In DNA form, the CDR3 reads TGTGCCAGCAGCTTGGAGGCCAGAAGCAATCAGCCCCAGCATTTT. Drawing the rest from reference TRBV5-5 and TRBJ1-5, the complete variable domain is DAGVTQSPTHLIKTRGQQVTLRCSPISGHKSVSWYQQVLGQGPQFIFQYYEKEERGRGNFPDRFSARQFPNYSSELNVNALLLGDSALYLCASSLEARSNQPQHFGDGTRLSIL.

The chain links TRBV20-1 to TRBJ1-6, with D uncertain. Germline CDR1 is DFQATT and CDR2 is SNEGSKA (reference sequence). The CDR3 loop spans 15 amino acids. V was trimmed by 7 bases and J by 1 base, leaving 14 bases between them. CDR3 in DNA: TGCAGTGGGTCGGAGGGCAGTTCCTATAATTCACCCCTCCACTTT. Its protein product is CSGSEGSSYNSPLHF.

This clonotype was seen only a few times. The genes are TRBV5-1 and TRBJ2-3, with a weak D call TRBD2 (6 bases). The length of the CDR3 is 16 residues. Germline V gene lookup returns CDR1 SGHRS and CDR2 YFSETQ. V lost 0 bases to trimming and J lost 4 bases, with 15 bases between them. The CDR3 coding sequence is TGCGCCAGCAGCTTGGTGGGAGGCTGGTCGGCAGATACGCAGTATTTT. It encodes CASSLVGGWSADTQYF.

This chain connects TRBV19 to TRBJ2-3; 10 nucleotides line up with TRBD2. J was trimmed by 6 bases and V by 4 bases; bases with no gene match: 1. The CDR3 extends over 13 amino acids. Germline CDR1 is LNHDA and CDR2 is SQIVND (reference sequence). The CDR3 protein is CASSKGLADTQYF. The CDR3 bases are TGTGCCAGTAGTAAGGGACTAGCGGATACGCAGTATTTT.